The 14 T cell receptor beta chains given below trace back to one sample, sequenced in a study of identical twins. Via MiXCR, TCRdb re-called the 5' RACE reads, giving one row per CDR3 protein. The sample yields under 300,000 distinct CDR3 sequences, approximately 11% seen once. These data are also associated with another study on yellow fever vaccine responses in identical twins.

Source material: memory (CD45RO+) T cells sorted from blood. These receptors all stem from a woman younger than 35 in good health.

The rearrangement links TRBV5-1 to TRBJ2-2, with 12 positions matching TRBD2. The trim removed 5 bases at V and 1 base at J, leaving 0 bases unmatched. Germline CDR1 SGHRS, CDR2 YFSETQ. The CDR3 runs to 15 residues. DNA for the CDR3: TGCGCCAGCAGACTAGCGGGGGGGAACACCGGGGAGCTGTTTTTT. This translates into CASRLAGGNTGELFF.

The chain combines TRBV2 with TRBJ2-3, with D possibly called TRBD1 or TRBD2 (6 bases each). V gave up 5 bases and J gave up 3 bases, with 15 bases separating them. This CDR3 is built from 15 residues. CDR1 SNHLY and CDR2 FYNNEI come from the germline V gene. The chain's CDR3 is CASSTLGGRTDTQYF. CDR3 nucleotides: TGTGCCAGCAGTACCTTAGGGGGGCGTACAGATACGCAGTATTTT.

This clonotype has just a few counts. The chain is built from TRBV11-2 and TRBJ2-3; D is uncertain. This CDR3 contains 14 residues. Trimming cost V 7 bases and J 0 bases, with 11 bases left between them. Germline CDR1 and CDR2: SGHAT and FQNNGV. The CDR3 region is CASMDAQSTDTQYF. The DNA of the CDR3 is TGTGCCAGCATGGACGCACAAAGCACAGATACGCAGTATTTT. Looking up the rest from reference TRBV11-2 and TRBJ2-3 gives the full variable domain: EAGVAQSPRYKIIEKRQSVAFWCNPISGHATLYWYQQILGQGPKLLIQFQNNGVVDDSQLPKDRFSAERLKGVDSTLKIQPAKLEDSAVYLCASMDAQSTDTQYFGPGTRLTVL.

A few counts support this clonotype. The chain is built from TRBV30 and TRBJ1-1; unclear D gene. The CDR3 covers 12 residues. V was pared by 2 bases and J by 5 bases, with 9 bases between. Germline lookup yields CDR1 GTSNPN and CDR2 SVGIG (reference sequence). In DNA, the CDR3 is TGTGCCTGGAGTAGTCAGAAGACTGAAGCTTTCTTT. The encoded protein is CAWSSQKTEAFF.

On this clonotype itself: This may stem from a read error, because a much larger clone lies one nucleotide away. The V gene is TRBV7-9, the J gene TRBJ2-2; possibly TRBD1 for D (6 bases). The CDR3 spans 16 residues. Germline CDR1 reads SEHNR; CDR2 reads FQNEAQ (reference sequence). The V end lost 4 bases, the J end lost 2 bases, and 14 bases lay between the germline ends. CDR3 nucleotide sequence: TGTGCCAGCAGCTCCGCACGGACAGCCAACACCGGGGAGCTGTTTTTT. This codes for CASSSARTANTGELFF.

This clonotype has a count of ten or more. The J gene is TRBJ2-1, the V gene TRBV7-2, with 7 positions matching TRBD1. The germline gives CDR1 SGHTA, CDR2 FQGNSA. Unmatched junction bases numbered 3, after V lost 3 bases and J lost 7 bases. This CDR3 comprises 13 residues. CDR3 sequence (DNA): TGTGCCAGCAGCTTCGACAGGGTTAATGAGCAGTTCTTC. It specifies CASSFDRVNEQFF.

This chain connects TRBV7-2 to TRBJ2-1; 8 bases are shared with TRBD2. Germline V gene lookup returns CDR1 SGHTA and CDR2 FQGNSA. CDR3 size: 16 residues. V shed 5 bases, J shed 0 bases, and the junction held 6 bases outside the gene matches. In nucleotides, the CDR3 is TGTGCCAGCAGCCATACCGGGACTAGCTCCTACAATGAGCAGTTCTTC. Translated: CASSHTGTSSYNEQFF.

This clonotype was seen a handful of times. V gene TRBV5-6 combines with J gene TRBJ2-3; TRBD1 matches 10 bases. Germline V gene sequence: CDR1 SGHDT, CDR2 YYEEEE. V lost 1 base to trimming and J lost 1 base; unmatched junction nucleotides: 6. This CDR3 has 17 amino acids. CDR3 sequence reads: CASSLRTGGVRTDTQYF. The CDR3 bases are TGTGCCAGCAGCTTGAGGACAGGGGGGGTGCGCACAGATACGCAGTATTTT.

CDR3 sequence (DNA): TGTGCCTGGTCGGAGGATGCCTTAGGGCAAGAGACCCAGTACTTC. This sequence encodes CAWSEDALGQETQYF. The rearrangement links TRBV30 to TRBJ2-5; the D gene is possibly TRBD2 (5 bases). CDR3 size: 15 residues. Germline V CDR1 and CDR2: GTSNPN, SVGIG (reference sequence). Trimming cost V 5 bases and J 2 bases, with 18 bases left between them.

This chain uses TRBV12-3 or TRBV12-4 with TRBJ2-2, with D possibly being TRBD1 (6 bases). The CDR3 covers 17 residues. Trimming shortened V by 0 bases and J by 0 bases, and 11 bases separated the two germline ends. The CDR3 DNA reads as TGTGCCAGCAGTTTAGCGGTGGGGGCCCCGAACACCGGGGAGCTGTTTTTT. Its translation: CASSLAVGAPNTGELFF.

This clonotype was found a few times. The rearrangement uses TRBV4-3 and TRBJ2-3; 9 nucleotides agree with TRBD1. This CDR3 region has 16 residues. Germline V gives CDR1 LGHNA, CDR2 YSLEER. The V segment lost 1 base and the J segment 4 bases; nucleotides outside the gene matches: 6. The DNA for the CDR3 is TGCGCCAGCAGCCAAGTACAGGGACAGGGTGCAGATACGCAGTATTTT. Amino acid sequence: CASSQVQGQGADTQYF.

V gene TRBV27 combines with J gene TRBJ2-5; 9 bases line up with TRBD1. The CDR3 runs to 14 residues. V shed 6 bases and J 4 bases; nucleotides not matched to a gene: 6. Germline CDR1 and CDR2: MNHEY and SMNVEV (reference sequence). This CDR3 reads CASRRPGQGETQYF. The CDR3 DNA sequence: TGTGCCAGCAGGAGACCGGGACAGGGAGAGACCCAGTACTTC.

This clonotype was detected many times. The chain couples TRBV20-1 to TRBJ2-7; D assignment may be TRBD1 or TRBD2 (5 bases each). This CDR3 has 15 residues. CDR1 and CDR2 (germline): DFQATT, SNEGSKA (reference sequence). V was pared by 6 bases and J by 4 bases, with 22 bases between. The CDR3 reads CSALRNGDRSYEQYF. CDR3 sequence (DNA): TGCAGTGCCCTACGTAATGGGGACCGATCATACGAGCAGTACTTC.

CDR3 protein: CSARGPGDGYTF. The CDR3 DNA is TGCAGCGCCAGGGGGCCCGGCGATGGCTACACCTTC. The chain is built from TRBV29-1 and TRBJ1-2; the match to TRBD1 covers 8 bases. The V gene's germline CDR1 is SQVTM and CDR2 ANQGSEA. The CDR3 contains 12 residues. V dropped 7 bases and J dropped 6; count of bases not matched to a gene: 7.